This paragraph covers one T cell receptor beta chain sequence. What it binds is not known. Production of TCR cDNA was by 5'RACE template switching, which also added a universal primer site and UMIs. MiXCR, run by TCRdb on the 5' RACE reads, gives a single entry per CDR3 protein. The sample holds about 630,000 distinct CDR3 sequences, about 12% seen once. This sample is drawn from a study of T cells after yellow fever vaccination. Study-level information: Preparation of fractions with low cell numbers was performed using SMART-Seq v4 Ultra Low Input. General study findings and limits: Repertoires sorted by FACS could include abundant clonotypes that are contaminants from the bulk population. The booster saw the reappearance of most primary-vaccination clones (96% CD4, 88% CD8).

The J segment lost 5 bases and the V segment lost 6 bases, leaving 6 bases of the junction unmatched. The CDR3 contains 13 residues. The germline CDR1 and CDR2 sequences are DFQATT and SNEGSKA (reference sequence). Specimen: PBMCs, collected on the day of the yellow fever booster vaccination. The V and J genes are TRBV20-1 and TRBJ2-3; 9 nucleotides align to TRBD1. The sequence derives from a man under 40 who received the YFV17D yellow fever vaccine. The CDR3 reads CSANGQGRDTQYF. The DNA for the CDR3 is TGCAGTGCAAACGGACAGGGGAGAGATACGCAGTATTTT.